A single sample gave rise to the 18 T cell receptor beta chains below, sequenced in a study of STAT5B mutations in CD4+ large granular lymphocyte leukemia. The data were produced by immunoSEQ multiplex PCR, yet TCRdb's version contains in-frame clones alone and is incomplete. The table includes about 24,000 clones, approximately 75% detected once. What was sequenced was CD4+ T cells from blood buffy coats. Source of these receptors: a human donor in good health.

The chain joins TRBV7-3 to TRBJ2-2, with 14 nucleotides matching TRBD2. Losses at the gene ends were 5 bases for V and 5 bases for J; bases not matched to a gene: 10. Germline assignment: CDR1 SGHTA and CDR2 FQGTGA. The length of the CDR3 is 18 residues. CDR3 DNA: TGTGCCAGCAGCCCAACGACTAGCGGGGGGGCAGATACCGGGGAGCTGTTTTTT. This codes for CASSPTTSGGADTGELFF.

This sequence joins TRBV29-1 and TRBJ1-4; no clear D. V gave up 5 bases and J gave up 5 bases, with 9 bases separating them. This CDR3 contains 12 residues. Germline V gene lookup returns CDR1 SQVTM and CDR2 ANQGSEA. CDR3 region: CSVYSLNEKLFF. CDR3 coding DNA: TGCAGCGTTTACAGCCTGAATGAAAAACTGTTTTTT.

This clone was counted a few times. The chain has TRBV11-2 and TRBJ1-1, with a tentative D call TRBD1 (5 bases). CDR3 length: 16 amino acids. Per germline, CDR1 SGHAT and CDR2 FQNNGV. The ends were cut back, 5 bases at V and 1 base at J, with 17 bases in the middle. In DNA, the CDR3 is TGTGCCAGCAGCGCGTCCAGGGTGCTCGGGAACACTGAAGCTTTCTTT. It is translated as CASSASRVLGNTEAFF.

The V gene is TRBV28, the J gene TRBJ2-1; D possibly corresponds to TRBD1 (6 bases). V gave up 1 base and J gave up 5 bases, with 18 bases separating them. CDR3 length: 17 residues. The germline V gene encodes CDR1 MDHEN and CDR2 SYDVKM. In DNA form, the CDR3 reads TGTGCCAGCAGTTTATCCTCAGGGGCATTTAGAGACAATGAGCAGTTCTTC. Translating it yields CASSLSSGAFRDNEQFF.

This clone was found once. The rearrangement uses TRBV5-4 and TRBJ2-7; D tentatively reads TRBD1 or TRBD2 (5 bases each). V lost 4 bases and J lost 8, with 16 bases in between. The V gene's germline CDR1 is SGHNT and CDR2 YYREEE (reference sequence). This CDR3 has 13 residues. CDR3 protein: CASSPGTAFQQYF. For the CDR3, the DNA is TGTGCCAGCAGCCCCGGGACGGCCTTTCAGCAGTACTTC.

The gene calls are TRBV5-4 and TRBJ1-2, with TRBD1 identical over 7 bases. V lost 0 bases to trimming and J lost 4 bases; unmatched junction nucleotides: 9. The CDR3 loop spans 16 amino acids. Germline V gives CDR1 SGHNT, CDR2 YYREEE (reference sequence). The CDR3 nucleotides read TGTGCCAGCAGCTTGGAAGAGAACCCAGGGGGCTATGGCTACACCTTC. Translating it yields CASSLEENPGGYGYTF.

The rearrangement links TRBV28 to TRBJ1-2; D perhaps matches TRBD1 (5 bases). Trimming removed 7 bases from V and 7 bases from J, with 13 bases in between. Germline loops: CDR1 MDHEN, CDR2 SYDVKM. The CDR3 runs to 12 residues. For the CDR3, the DNA is TGTGCCAGCATTTCAGGAGGGGTTGGCTACACCTTC. Its translation is CASISGGVGYTF.

CDR3 amino acids: CAISRGTGGSNEQFF. The CDR3, as DNA: TGTGCCATCAGCCGGGGGACAGGGGGTTCGAATGAGCAGTTCTTC. This chain joins TRBV10-3 and TRBJ2-1; 11 bases are shared with TRBD1. Germline values: CDR1 ENHRY, CDR2 SYGVKD. V lost 6 bases, J lost 7 bases, and 8 bases stayed unmatched. This CDR3 contains 15 residues.

The chain recombines TRBV5-1 with TRBJ1-3; perhaps TRBD1 as D (6 bases). Between the trimmed V and J ends, which lost 0 bases and 3 bases, there was a span of 25 bases. Germline values: CDR1 SGHRS, CDR2 YFSETQ. The CDR3 contains 20 residues. The DNA for the CDR3 is TGCGCCAGCAGCTTGGCTGGTTCCAGGGGCCGGGGGGCCGGTGGAAACACCATATATTTT. This sequence encodes CASSLAGSRGRGAGGNTIYF.

J is TRBJ2-7 and V is TRBV28, with 9 bases matching TRBD1. Germline CDR1 and CDR2: MDHEN and SYDVKM. CDR3 size: 13 residues. V trimming: 6 bases; J trimming: 6 bases; junction bases outside the gene matches: 6. This CDR3 reads CASRDRGRGEQYF. In DNA, the CDR3 is TGTGCCAGCAGGGACAGGGGACGAGGCGAGCAGTACTTC.

The V gene is TRBV7-3, the J gene TRBJ2-7; D may correspond to TRBD1 or TRBD2 (5 bases each). This CDR3 contains 18 residues. With 1 base removed from V and 0 bases from J, the gap between germline ends came to 19 bases. In germline, CDR1 is SGHTA, CDR2 FQGTGA. The CDR3 is CASSLMARGSGTSYEQYF. The CDR3 DNA reads as TGTGCCAGCAGCTTAATGGCCCGAGGGTCCGGGACCTCCTACGAGCAGTACTTC.

In its sample, this clone was seen once. The gene calls are TRBV7-2 and TRBJ2-2; possible D gene TRBD2, 5 bases. The CDR3 loop spans 14 amino acids. V was shortened by 3 bases and J by 2 bases, with 7 bases between the two germline ends. Germline V gives CDR1 SGHTA, CDR2 FQGNSA. CDR3 region: CASSFEGNTGELFF. Written as DNA, the CDR3 is TGTGCCAGCAGCTTCGAGGGAAACACCGGGGAGCTGTTTTTT.

This clone was counted a single time. V is TRBV6-5 and J is TRBJ1-5; D not certain. This CDR3 comprises 15 residues. Germline V CDR1 and CDR2: MNHEY, SVGAGI. The V and J ends lost 6 bases and 5 bases respectively, with 17 bases between them. The CDR3 coding sequence is TGTGCCAGCAGGGCCAAAGAGGACGGCTATCAGCCCCAGCATTTT. It encodes CASRAKEDGYQPQHF.

The CDR3 sequence: CASSVSGGFGELFF. As DNA, the CDR3 is TGTGCCAGTAGTGTTAGCGGGGGGTTCGGGGAGCTGTTTTTT. The V and J genes are TRBV19 and TRBJ2-2, with 10 bases matching TRBD2. The V gene's germline CDR1 is LNHDA and CDR2 SQIVND (reference sequence). This CDR3 spans 14 amino acids. With 5 bases clipped from V and 7 bases from J, the junction kept 4 bases outside the gene matches.

The V and J genes are TRBV18 and TRBJ2-1, with no clear D. CDR1 and CDR2 from the germline V gene are KGHSH and LQKENI. Trimming took off 3 bases at V and 3 bases at J, with 6 bases between the two ends. The CDR3 runs to 13 residues. In DNA form, the CDR3 reads TGTGCCAGCTCACCCCGCAACTACAATGAGCAGTTCTTC. Amino acid sequence: CASSPRNYNEQFF.

CDR3 region: CASSQDPAGLGNTEAFF. CDR3 bases: TGCGCCAGCAGCCAAGATCCCGCAGGGCTGGGGAACACTGAAGCTTTCTTT. This chain joins TRBV4-3 and TRBJ1-1, with a tentative D call TRBD1 (5 bases). This CDR3 contains 17 residues. Germline CDR1 is LGHNA and CDR2 is YSLEER. The V and J ends lost 0 bases and 1 base respectively, with 15 bases between them.

This clone was detected a few times. V gene TRBV2 combines with J gene TRBJ2-5, with D tentatively TRBD2 (5 bases). The CDR3 runs to 13 residues. V gave up 1 base and J gave up 4 bases, with 7 bases separating them. CDR1 is SNHLY, CDR2 FYNNEI, per germline. The CDR3 DNA reads TGTGCCAGCAGTGAAGGAGGGATAGAGACCCAGTACTTC. Translating it yields CASSEGGIETQYF.

The rearrangement uses TRBV11-2 and TRBJ2-2; D is unclear. Trimming left V 4 bases short and J 6 bases short, with 6 bases between. The CDR3 has 12 amino acids. The germline gives CDR1 SGHAT, CDR2 FQNNGV. In nucleotides, the CDR3 is TGTGCCAGCAGCTCAGGTGCCGGGGAGCTGTTTTTT. It encodes CASSSGAGELFF. Using reference TRBV11-2 and TRBJ2-2 for the parts outside the CDR3, the full variable domain is EAGVAQSPRYKIIEKRQSVAFWCNPISGHATLYWYQQILGQGPKLLIQFQNNGVVDDSQLPKDRFSAERLKGVDSTLKIQPAKLEDSAVYLCASSSGAGELFFGEGSRLTVL.